The 16 T cell receptor beta chains presented below share a single source sample, sequenced in a study of long-term antiretroviral therapy in people with HIV. Investigators performed immunoSEQ version v3.0 at survey level. Assay used: immunoSEQ multiplex PCR; TCRdb lists only in-frame clones, some missing. The table has more than 25,000 clones, roughly 90% seen once. Sequenced here: unsorted PBMCs, sampled 2 years after starting antiretroviral therapy. These receptors all stem from a middle-aged man with HIV.

This clone appeared once. This rearrangement joins TRBV7-9 to TRBJ2-1; D remains ambiguous. The V gene lost 1 base and the J gene lost 8 bases, with 9 bases spanning the gap. The length of the CDR3 is 13 residues. The germline V gene has CDR1 SEHNR and CDR2 FQNEAQ (reference sequence). The CDR3 bases are TGTGCCAGCAGCTTAGGACCCGTCTATGAGCAGTTCTTC. Translation: CASSLGPVYEQFF.

This chain links TRBV11-2 with TRBJ2-6; perhaps TRBD1 as D (5 bases). The CDR3 loop spans 15 amino acids. Trimming took 2 bases from V and 2 from J, leaving 7 bases between them. Germline lookup yields CDR1 SGHAT and CDR2 FQNNGV. Here the CDR3 reads CASSLRGAGANVLTF. The CDR3 coding sequence is TGTGCCAGCAGCTTAAGGGGCGCTGGGGCCAACGTCCTGACTTTC.

The rearrangement uses TRBV7-9 and TRBJ1-2; D is unresolved. With 0 bases removed from V and 6 bases from J, the gap between germline ends came to 14 bases. Germline V gene lookup returns CDR1 SEHNR and CDR2 FQNEAQ (reference sequence). This CDR3 comprises 15 residues. The CDR3 DNA is TGTGCCAGCAGCTTAGCCCTCCTCGGGGTGAATGGCTACACCTTC. As protein: CASSLALLGVNGYTF. Using reference TRBV7-9 and TRBJ1-2 for the parts outside the CDR3, the full variable domain is DTGVSQNPRHKITKRGQNVTFRCDPISEHNRLYWYRQTLGQGPEFLTYFQNEAQLEKSRLLSDRFSAERPKGSFSTLEIQRTEQGDSAMYLCASSLALLGVNGYTFGSGTRLTVV.

The V gene is TRBV30, the J gene TRBJ1-2, with TRBD1 matching over 9 bases. The V and J ends lost 4 bases and 8 bases, in that order; junction bases with no gene match: 8. The CDR3 covers 13 residues. The germline V gene has CDR1 GTSNPN and CDR2 SVGIG (reference sequence). The CDR3 loop reads CAWTKGQGSGYTF. The CDR3 nucleotides read TGTGCCTGGACCAAGGGACAGGGCAGCGGCTACACCTTC. Drawing the rest from reference TRBV30 and TRBJ1-2, the complete variable domain is SQTIHQWPATLVQPVGSPLSLECTVEGTSNPNLYWYRQAAGRGLQLLFYSVGIGQISSEVPQNLSASRPQDRQFILSSKKLLLSDSGFYLCAWTKGQGSGYTFGSGTRLTVV.

Worth noting for this clone: The sample has other DNA sequences that encode this CDR3 too. The rearrangement joins TRBV28 to TRBJ2-7; D is undetermined. Germline V gene data show CDR1 as MDHEN and CDR2 as SYDVKM. The CDR3 is 12 residues long. The V end lost 1 base, the J end lost 3 bases, and 4 bases lay between the germline ends. CDR3 residues: CASSLSLYEQYF. CDR3 coding DNA: TGTGCCAGCAGTTTATCCCTCTACGAGCAGTACTTC.

This clone has only a few counts. Here the CDR3 DNA reads TGTGCCAGCAGCTTAGAGGGACAGGGGCGGTACGAGCAGTACTTC. Its translation: CASSLEGQGRYEQYF. This chain connects TRBV11-3 to TRBJ2-7; 10 nucleotides agree with TRBD1. Germline trimming cut 0 bases from V and 4 bases from J; bases unmatched to any gene: 3. Germline CDR1 SGHNT, CDR2 YENEEA. The CDR3 contains 15 residues.

The chain recombines TRBV6-6 with TRBJ2-2; D is possibly TRBD2 (5 bases). Trimming shortened V by 7 bases and J by 8 bases, and 20 bases separated the two germline ends. CDR3 length: 15 residues. CDR1 MNHNY and CDR2 SVGAGI come from the germline V gene (reference sequence). The CDR3 loop is CASTQRATPSGELFF. CDR3 nucleotide sequence: TGTGCCAGCACCCAGAGGGCGACTCCGTCTGGGGAGCTGTTTTTT.

The rearrangement links TRBV9 to TRBJ2-1; 7 bases match TRBD1. Germline CDR1 is SGDLS and CDR2 is YYNGEE. J lost 4 bases, V lost 4 bases, and 8 bases had no gene match. The CDR3 is 15 residues long. The CDR3 loop reads CASSSVRGNYNEQFF. Here the CDR3 DNA reads TGTGCCAGCAGCAGCGTCAGGGGGAATTACAATGAGCAGTTCTTC.

In the case of this clone: At one end the junction does not follow the germline gene, possibly because of a read error. The V gene is TRBV7-7, the J gene TRBJ1-2; 9 nucleotides line up with TRBD1. The CDR3 contains 16 residues. CDR1 and CDR2 (germline): SSHAT, FNYEAQ (reference sequence). The CDR3 protein is CASSLSPGQGIDGYTF. CDR3 DNA sequence: TGTGCTAGCAGCTTGTCCCCGGGACAGGGTATAGACGGCTACACCTTC.

This chain joins TRBV11-2 and TRBJ2-7, with 9 bases aligning to TRBD1. The CDR3 consists of 17 residues. The germline gives CDR1 SGHAT, CDR2 FQNNGV. Trimming at V came to 0 bases and at J to 0 bases, leaving 6 bases not matched to a gene. Written as DNA, the CDR3 is TGTGCCAGCAGCTTAGATACAGGACAGGGGTACTCCTACGAGCAGTACTTC. Protein sequence: CASSLDTGQGYSYEQYF. The full variable domain, its missing parts supplied by reference TRBV11-2 and TRBJ2-7, is EAGVAQSPRYKIIEKRQSVAFWCNPISGHATLYWYQQILGQGPKLLIQFQNNGVVDDSQLPKDRFSAERLKGVDSTLKIQPAKLEDSAVYLCASSLDTGQGYSYEQYFGPGTRLTVT.

Comments on this clone: This specimen includes other DNA sequences encoding the same CDR3. The chain is built from TRBV6-6 and TRBJ1-2, with D uncertain. V lost 0 bases, J lost 2 bases, and 7 bases lay in between. This CDR3 spans 14 amino acids. Per the germline V gene, CDR1 is MNHNY and CDR2 is SVGAGI (reference sequence). The CDR3 region has the DNA TGTGCCAGCAGTTACTCACCCGACAACTATGGCTACACCTTC. It translates to CASSYSPDNYGYTF.

The rearrangement uses TRBV13 and TRBJ1-1, with 8 positions matching TRBD1. The CDR3 totals 18 residues. The germline CDR1 and CDR2 sequences are PRHDT and FYEKMQ (reference sequence). The trim removed 0 bases at V and 6 bases at J, leaving 15 bases unmatched. The CDR3 sequence: CASSLGGRRDRWVPEAFF. CDR3 DNA sequence: TGTGCCAGCAGCTTAGGGGGGAGGAGGGACAGGTGGGTGCCTGAAGCTTTCTTT.

This clone was counted between two and nine times. V is TRBV5-1 and J is TRBJ2-7, with D maybe TRBD1 (6 bases). Trimming removed 2 bases from V and 2 bases from J, with 8 bases in between. Germline CDR1 reads SGHRS; CDR2 reads YFSETQ. The CDR3 covers 13 residues. The CDR3, as DNA: TGCGCCAGCAGCTTAGGGGGTACCTACGAGCAGTACTTC. As protein: CASSLGGTYEQYF.

The rearrangement joins TRBV11-3 to TRBJ2-3; weak D call: TRBD2 (6 bases). V was shortened by 3 bases and J by 6 bases, with 7 bases between the two germline ends. The CDR3 has 12 amino acids. The germline V gene has CDR1 SGHNT and CDR2 YENEEA. CDR3 amino acids: CASSFRGDTQYF. The DNA for the CDR3 is TGTGCCAGCAGCTTCCGGGGGGATACGCAGTATTTT.

V and J are TRBV10-2 and TRBJ2-5; weak D call: TRBD2 (6 bases). CDR3 length: 16 amino acids. Germline V lookup: CDR1 WSHSY, CDR2 SAAADI. V dropped 11 bases and J dropped 1 base, with 23 bases sitting between them. Here the CDR3 DNA reads TGCGCCGCCTCCCAAGGGGCCAGGGAGGTCCAAGAGACCCAGTACTTC. Amino acids: CAASQGAREVQETQYF.

Here the CDR3 reads CASSLGRETYEQYF. DNA for the CDR3: TGTGCCAGCAGCTTAGGTAGGGAAACCTACGAGCAGTACTTC. The chain couples TRBV7-8 to TRBJ2-7, with no clear D. Trimming shortened V by 1 base and J by 2 bases, and 9 bases separated the two germline ends. The CDR3 sequence is 14 residues long. In germline, CDR1 is SGHVS, CDR2 FQNEAQ.